The clone carrying this TCR beta chain was detected only a few times. Antigen: not known. The data were taken from a study of T-cell memory formation after mild COVID-19. Germline lookup yields CDR1 SGHAT and CDR2 FQNNGV. Trimming cost V 1 base and J 0 bases, with 12 bases left between them. The CDR3 extends over 16 amino acids. Constant-segment primers served in 5'RACE that generated TCR alpha and TCR beta cDNA libraries bearing sample barcodes and UMIs. TCRdb independently ran MiXCR on the 5' RACE reads; one entry per CDR3 protein. Among 500,000 to 650,000 distinct CDR3 sequences listed, roughly 22% were seen once. Study-wide results and caveats: Day 15 to 85 contracting clones showed balanced CD4/CD8; day 15 to 37 expanders favored CD4+. Cross-reactive memory seemingly joined, as some responding clones were found in pre-infection memory. What remained unconfirmed was the SARS-CoV-2 specificity of second-wave clones peaking on day 37.

Sequenced sample: PBMCs or a T cell subset sorted from them (not recorded which). The clonotype comes from an adult woman who had mild COVID-19 (a few samples of this study predate the infection). Cell type and time point are not known. V is TRBV11-2 and J is TRBJ1-2; D is uncertain. CDR3 in DNA: TGTGCCAGCAGCTTAGCCCTCCAAGTGGCTAACTATGGCTACACCTTC. Amino acids: CASSLALQVANYGYTF.